This T cell receptor (beta chain) comes out of a study of blood T cell repertoires in COVID-19. Study at large: COVID-19 samples collected from the United States, Italy and Spain covered acute and convalescent phases. In each case, the material was cDNA or gDNA derived from T cells, B-cell-depleted T cells, or PBMCs.

Recovery meant two consecutive negative NP/OP PCR tests, professional clearance, or resolved symptoms. As originally analysed: Researchers report that nucleated cell counts were estimated from reference gene primer amplification. Data came from immunoSEQ multiplex PCR; TCRdb stores just in-frame clones and leaves some out. Clone size and the V and J calls come from that table; the DNA yielded D and trimming. The sample yields about 280,000 clones, around nine tenths seen once. The TCR originated in a woman aged 35 to 49 who had recovered from COVID-19. Sequencing input: PBMCs or T cells enriched from blood (not recorded which).

This CDR3 reads CASSQGQGNYGYTF. Here the CDR3 DNA reads TGTGCCAGCAGTCAAGGACAGGGGAACTATGGCTACACCTTC. This sequence joins TRBV28 and TRBJ1-2; 9 bases line up with TRBD1. Germline CDR1 and CDR2: MDHEN and SYDVKM. Trimming at V came to 5 bases and at J to 2 bases, leaving 3 bases not matched to a gene. The CDR3 has 14 residues.